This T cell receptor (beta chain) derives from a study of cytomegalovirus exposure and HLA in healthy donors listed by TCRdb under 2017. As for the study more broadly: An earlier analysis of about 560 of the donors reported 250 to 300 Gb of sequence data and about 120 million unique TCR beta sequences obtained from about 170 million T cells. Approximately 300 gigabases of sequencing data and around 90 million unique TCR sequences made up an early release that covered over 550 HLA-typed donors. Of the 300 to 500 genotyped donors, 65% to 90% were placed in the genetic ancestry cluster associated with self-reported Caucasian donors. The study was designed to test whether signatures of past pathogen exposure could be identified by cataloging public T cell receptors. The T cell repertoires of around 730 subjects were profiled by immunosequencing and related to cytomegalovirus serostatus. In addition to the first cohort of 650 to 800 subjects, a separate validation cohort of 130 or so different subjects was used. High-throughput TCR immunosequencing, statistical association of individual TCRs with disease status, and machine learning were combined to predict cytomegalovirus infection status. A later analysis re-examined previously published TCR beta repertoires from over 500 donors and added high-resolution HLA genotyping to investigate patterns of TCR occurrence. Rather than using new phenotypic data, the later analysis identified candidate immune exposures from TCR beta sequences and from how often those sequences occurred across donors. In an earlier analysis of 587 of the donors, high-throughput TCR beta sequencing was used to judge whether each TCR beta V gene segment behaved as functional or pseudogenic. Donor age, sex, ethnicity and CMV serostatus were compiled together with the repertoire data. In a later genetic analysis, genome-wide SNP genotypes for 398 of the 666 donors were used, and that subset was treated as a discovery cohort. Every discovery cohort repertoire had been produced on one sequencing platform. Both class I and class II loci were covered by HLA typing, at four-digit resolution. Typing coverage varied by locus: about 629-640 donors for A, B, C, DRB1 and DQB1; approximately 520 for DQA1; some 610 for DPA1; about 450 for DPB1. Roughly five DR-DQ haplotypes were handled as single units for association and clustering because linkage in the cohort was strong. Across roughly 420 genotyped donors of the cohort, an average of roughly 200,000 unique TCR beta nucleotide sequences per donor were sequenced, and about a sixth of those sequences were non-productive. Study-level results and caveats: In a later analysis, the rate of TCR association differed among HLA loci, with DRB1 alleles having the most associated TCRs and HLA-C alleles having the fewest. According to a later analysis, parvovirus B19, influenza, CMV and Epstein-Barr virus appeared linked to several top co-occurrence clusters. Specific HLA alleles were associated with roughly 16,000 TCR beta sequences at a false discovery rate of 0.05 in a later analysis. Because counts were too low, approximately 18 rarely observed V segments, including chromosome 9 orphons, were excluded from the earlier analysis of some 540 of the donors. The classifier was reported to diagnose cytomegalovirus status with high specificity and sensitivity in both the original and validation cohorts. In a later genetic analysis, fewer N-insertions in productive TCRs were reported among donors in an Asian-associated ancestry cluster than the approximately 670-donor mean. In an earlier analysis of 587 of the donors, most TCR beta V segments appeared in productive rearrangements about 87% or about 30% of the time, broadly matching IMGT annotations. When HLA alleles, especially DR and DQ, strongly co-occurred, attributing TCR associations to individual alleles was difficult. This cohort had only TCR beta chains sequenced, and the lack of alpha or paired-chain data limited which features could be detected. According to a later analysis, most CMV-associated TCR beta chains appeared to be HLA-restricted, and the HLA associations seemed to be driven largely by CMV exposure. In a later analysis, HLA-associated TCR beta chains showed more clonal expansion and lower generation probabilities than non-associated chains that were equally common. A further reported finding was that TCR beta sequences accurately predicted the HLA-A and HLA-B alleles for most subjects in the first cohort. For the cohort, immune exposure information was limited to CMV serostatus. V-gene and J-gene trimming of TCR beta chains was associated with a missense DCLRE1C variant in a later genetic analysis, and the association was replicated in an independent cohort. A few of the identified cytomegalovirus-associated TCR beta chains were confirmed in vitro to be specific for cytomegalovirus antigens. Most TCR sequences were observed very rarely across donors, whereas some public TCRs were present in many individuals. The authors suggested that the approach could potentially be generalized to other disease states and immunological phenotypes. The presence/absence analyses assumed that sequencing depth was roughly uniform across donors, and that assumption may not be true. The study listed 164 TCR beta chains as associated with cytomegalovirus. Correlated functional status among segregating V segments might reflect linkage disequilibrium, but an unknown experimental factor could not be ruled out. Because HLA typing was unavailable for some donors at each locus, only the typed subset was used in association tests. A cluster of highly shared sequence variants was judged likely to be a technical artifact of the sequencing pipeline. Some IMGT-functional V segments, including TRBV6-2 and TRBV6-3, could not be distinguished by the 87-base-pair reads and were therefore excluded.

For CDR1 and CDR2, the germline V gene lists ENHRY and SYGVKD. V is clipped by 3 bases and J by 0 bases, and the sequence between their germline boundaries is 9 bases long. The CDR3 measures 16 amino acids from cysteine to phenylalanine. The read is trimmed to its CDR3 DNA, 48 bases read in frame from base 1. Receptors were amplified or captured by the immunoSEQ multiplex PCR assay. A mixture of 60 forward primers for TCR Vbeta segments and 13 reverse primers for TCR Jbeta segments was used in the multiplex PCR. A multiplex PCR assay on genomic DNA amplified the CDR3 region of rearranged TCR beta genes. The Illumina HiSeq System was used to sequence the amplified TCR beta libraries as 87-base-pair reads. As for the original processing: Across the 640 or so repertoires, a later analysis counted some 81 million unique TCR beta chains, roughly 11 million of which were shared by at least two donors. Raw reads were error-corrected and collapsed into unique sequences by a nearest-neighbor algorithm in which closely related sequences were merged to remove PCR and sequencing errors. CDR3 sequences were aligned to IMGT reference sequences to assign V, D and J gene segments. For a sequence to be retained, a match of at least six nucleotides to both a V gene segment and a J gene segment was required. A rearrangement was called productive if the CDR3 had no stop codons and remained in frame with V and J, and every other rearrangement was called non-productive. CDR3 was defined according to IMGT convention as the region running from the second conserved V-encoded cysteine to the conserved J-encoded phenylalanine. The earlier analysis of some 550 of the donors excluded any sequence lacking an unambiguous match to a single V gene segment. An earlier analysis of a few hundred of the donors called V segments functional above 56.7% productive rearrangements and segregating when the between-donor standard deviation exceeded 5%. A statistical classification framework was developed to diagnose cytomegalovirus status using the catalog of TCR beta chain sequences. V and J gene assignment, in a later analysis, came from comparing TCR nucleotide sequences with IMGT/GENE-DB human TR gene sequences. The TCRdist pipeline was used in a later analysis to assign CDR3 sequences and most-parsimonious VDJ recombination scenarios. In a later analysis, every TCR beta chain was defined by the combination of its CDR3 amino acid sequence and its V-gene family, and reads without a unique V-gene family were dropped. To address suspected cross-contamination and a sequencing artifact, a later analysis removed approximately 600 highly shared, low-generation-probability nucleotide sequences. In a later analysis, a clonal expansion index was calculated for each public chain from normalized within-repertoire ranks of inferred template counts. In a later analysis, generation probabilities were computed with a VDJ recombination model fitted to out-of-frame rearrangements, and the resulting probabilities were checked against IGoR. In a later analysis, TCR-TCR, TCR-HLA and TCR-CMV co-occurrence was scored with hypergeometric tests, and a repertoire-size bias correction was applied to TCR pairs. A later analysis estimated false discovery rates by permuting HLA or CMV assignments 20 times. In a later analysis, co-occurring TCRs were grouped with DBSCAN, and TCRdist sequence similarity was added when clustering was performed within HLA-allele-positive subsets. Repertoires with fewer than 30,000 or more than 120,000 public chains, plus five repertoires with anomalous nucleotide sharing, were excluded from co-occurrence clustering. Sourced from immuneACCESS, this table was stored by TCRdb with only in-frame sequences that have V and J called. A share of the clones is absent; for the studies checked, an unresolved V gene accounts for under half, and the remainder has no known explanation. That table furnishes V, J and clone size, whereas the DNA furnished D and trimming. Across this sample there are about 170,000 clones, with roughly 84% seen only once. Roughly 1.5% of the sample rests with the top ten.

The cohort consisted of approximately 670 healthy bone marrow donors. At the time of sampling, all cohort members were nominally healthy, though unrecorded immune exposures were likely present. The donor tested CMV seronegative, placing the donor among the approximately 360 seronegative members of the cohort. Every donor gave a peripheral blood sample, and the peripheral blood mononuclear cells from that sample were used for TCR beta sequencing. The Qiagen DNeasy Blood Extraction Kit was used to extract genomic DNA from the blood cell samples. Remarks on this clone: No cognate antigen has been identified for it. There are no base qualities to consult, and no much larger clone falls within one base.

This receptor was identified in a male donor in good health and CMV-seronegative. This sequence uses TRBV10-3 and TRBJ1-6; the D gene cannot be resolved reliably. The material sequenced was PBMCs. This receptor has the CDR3 CAISDPSSSYNSPLHF. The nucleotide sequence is TGTGCCATCAGTGACCCTTCGAGCTCCTATAATTCACCCCTCCACTTT.